This T cell receptor beta chain was recovered during a study of T cell repertoires in cytomegalovirus infection. Across the whole study: TCR beta signatures that were public indicated CMV infection and matching HLA type.

The CDR3 runs 14 residues. The ends were cut back, 2 bases at V and 3 bases at J, with 8 bases in the middle. Germline-derived CDR1 and CDR2 are MDHEN and SYDVKM. A single record per CDR3 protein comes from TCRdb applying MiXCR to the reads. The sample has hundreds of thousands of distinct CDR3 sequences, around 35% seen once. Concerning this clonotype: Its cognate antigen is unknown.

The clonotype comes from a human donor in good health (CMV status not recorded). Some clones in this sample may be carry-over from other donors' samples. V is TRBV28 and J is TRBJ2-1; D unclear. Sequencing was performed on cultured PBMCs, taken from culture after CMV antigen stimulation. The CDR3: CASSLGLFYNEQFF. The CDR3 DNA reads as TGTGCCAGCAGTTTAGGCCTTTTCTACAATGAGCAGTTCTTC.